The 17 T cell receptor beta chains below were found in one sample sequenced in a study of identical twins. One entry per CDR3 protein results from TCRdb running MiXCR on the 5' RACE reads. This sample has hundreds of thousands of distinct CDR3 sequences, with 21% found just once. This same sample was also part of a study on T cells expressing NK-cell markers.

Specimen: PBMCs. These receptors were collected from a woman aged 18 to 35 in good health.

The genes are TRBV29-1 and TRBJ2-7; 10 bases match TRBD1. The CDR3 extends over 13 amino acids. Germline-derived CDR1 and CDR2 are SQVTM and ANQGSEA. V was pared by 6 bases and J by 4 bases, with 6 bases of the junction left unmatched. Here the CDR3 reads CSVMGDRGYEQYF. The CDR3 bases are TGCAGCGTCATGGGGGACAGGGGATACGAGCAGTACTTC.

The CDR3 coding sequence is TGTGCCAGCAGCTTAGAAGGCTCCTCCGGAGGGAGGTCAAATGAGCAGTTCTTC. Translated, it gives CASSLEGSSGGRSNEQFF. V usage is TRBV11-2 and J usage is TRBJ2-1; weak D call: TRBD2 (6 bases). CDR1 is SGHAT, CDR2 FQNNGV, per germline. The CDR3 sequence is 18 residues long. V lost 0 bases and J 7 bases, leaving 22 bases between the germline ends.

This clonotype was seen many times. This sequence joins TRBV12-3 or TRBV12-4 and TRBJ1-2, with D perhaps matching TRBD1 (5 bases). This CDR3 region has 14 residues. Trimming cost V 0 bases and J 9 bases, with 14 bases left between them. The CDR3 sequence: CASSLAQGEGRYTF. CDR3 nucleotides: TGTGCCAGCAGTTTAGCCCAGGGAGAGGGACGCTACACCTTC.

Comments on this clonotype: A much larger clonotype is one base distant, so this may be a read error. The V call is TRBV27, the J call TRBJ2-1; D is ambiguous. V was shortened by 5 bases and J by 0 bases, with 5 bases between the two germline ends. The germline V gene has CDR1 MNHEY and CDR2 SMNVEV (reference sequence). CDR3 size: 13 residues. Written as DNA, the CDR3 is TGTGCCAGCAGTATCAGCTCCTACAATGAGCAGTTCTTC. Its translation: CASSISSYNEQFF.

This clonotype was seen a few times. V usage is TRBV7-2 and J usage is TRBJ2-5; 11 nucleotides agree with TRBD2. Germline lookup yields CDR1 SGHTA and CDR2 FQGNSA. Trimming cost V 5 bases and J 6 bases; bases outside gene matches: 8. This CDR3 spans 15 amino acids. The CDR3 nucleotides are TGTGCCAGCAGCGGAGGGACTAGCGGAGGAAAGACCCAGTACTTC. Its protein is CASSGGTSGGKTQYF.

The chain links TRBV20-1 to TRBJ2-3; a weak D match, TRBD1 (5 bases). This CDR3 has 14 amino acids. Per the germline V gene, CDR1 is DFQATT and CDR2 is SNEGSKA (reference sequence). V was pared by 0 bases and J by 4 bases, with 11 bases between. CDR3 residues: CSARDFQGADTQYF. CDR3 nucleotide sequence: TGCAGTGCTAGAGATTTCCAGGGCGCAGATACGCAGTATTTT.

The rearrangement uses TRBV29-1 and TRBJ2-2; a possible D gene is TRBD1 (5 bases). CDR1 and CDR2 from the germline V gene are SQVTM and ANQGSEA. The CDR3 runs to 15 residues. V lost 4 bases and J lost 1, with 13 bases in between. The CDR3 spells CSVGLWQGNTGELFF. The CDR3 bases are TGCAGCGTTGGGCTTTGGCAGGGGAACACCGGGGAGCTGTTTTTT.

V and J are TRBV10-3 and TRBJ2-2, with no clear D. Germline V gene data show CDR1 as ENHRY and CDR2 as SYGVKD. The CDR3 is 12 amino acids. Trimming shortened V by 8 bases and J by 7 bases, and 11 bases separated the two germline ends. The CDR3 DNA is TGTGCCATCCGGCAGGCAGGCGGGGAGCTGTTTTTT. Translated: CAIRQAGGELFF.

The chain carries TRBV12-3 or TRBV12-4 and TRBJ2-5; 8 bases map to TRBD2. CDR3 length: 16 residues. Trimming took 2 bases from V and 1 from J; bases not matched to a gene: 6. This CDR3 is CASSLPAGATQETQYF. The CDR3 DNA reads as TGTGCCAGCAGTTTACCAGCGGGAGCTACCCAAGAGACCCAGTACTTC.

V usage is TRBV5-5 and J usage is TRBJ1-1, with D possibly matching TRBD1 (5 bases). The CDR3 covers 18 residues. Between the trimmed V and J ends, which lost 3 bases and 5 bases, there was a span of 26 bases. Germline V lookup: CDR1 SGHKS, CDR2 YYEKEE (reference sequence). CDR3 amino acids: CASSSDPNKGRVETEAFF. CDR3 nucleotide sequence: TGTGCCAGCAGCTCGGACCCCAATAAGGGCAGGGTAGAAACTGAAGCTTTCTTT.

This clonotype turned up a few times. The CDR3 nucleotides are TGTGCCAGCAGCTTAGAGAGTCAGCCCCAGCATTTT. Its translation: CASSLESQPQHF. V is TRBV7-9 and J is TRBJ1-5; D not resolved. V was shortened by 1 base and J by 6 bases, with 4 bases between the two germline ends. CDR3 length: 12 residues. The germline CDR1 and CDR2 sequences are SEHNR and FQNEAQ (reference sequence).

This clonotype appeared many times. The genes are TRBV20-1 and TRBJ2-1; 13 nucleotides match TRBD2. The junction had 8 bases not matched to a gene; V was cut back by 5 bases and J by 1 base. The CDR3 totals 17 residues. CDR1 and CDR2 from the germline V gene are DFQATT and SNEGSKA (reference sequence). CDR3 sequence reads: CSAEWTSGSSSYNEQFF. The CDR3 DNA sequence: TGCAGTGCTGAGTGGACTAGCGGGAGTTCTTCCTACAATGAGCAGTTCTTC.

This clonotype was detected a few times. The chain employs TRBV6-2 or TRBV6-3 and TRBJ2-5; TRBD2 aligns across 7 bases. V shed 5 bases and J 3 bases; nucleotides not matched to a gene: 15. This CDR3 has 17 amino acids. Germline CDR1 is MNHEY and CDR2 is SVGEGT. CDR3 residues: CASSPWASGPPEETQYF. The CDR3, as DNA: TGTGCCAGCAGTCCCTGGGCTAGCGGTCCCCCCGAAGAGACCCAGTACTTC.

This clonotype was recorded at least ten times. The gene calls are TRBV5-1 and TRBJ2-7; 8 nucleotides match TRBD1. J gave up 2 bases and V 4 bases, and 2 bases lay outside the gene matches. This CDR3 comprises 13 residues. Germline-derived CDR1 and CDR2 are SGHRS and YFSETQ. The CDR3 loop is CASSLRGPYEQYF. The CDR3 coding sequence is TGCGCCAGCAGCCTCAGGGGGCCCTACGAGCAGTACTTC.

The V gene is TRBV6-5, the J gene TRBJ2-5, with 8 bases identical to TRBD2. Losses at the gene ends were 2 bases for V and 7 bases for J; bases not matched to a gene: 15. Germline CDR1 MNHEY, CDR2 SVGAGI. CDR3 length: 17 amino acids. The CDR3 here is CASSYQGASGPSGTQYF. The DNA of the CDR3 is TGTGCCAGCAGTTACCAAGGGGCTAGCGGGCCCTCGGGGACCCAGTACTTC.

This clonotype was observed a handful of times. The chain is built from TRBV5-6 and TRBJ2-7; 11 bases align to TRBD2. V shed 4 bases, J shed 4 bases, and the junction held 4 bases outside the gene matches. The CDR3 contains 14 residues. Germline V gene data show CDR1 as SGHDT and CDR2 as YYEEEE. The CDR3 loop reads CASSPGLAEYEQYF. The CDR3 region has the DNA TGTGCCAGCAGCCCGGGACTAGCGGAATACGAGCAGTACTTC.

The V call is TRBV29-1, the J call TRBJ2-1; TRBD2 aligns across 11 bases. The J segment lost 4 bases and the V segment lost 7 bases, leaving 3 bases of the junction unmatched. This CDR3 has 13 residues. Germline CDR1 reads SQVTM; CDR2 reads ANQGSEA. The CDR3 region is CSDGTSGYNEQFF. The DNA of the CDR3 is TGCAGCGACGGGACTAGCGGATACAATGAGCAGTTCTTC.